Below are 29 T cell receptor beta chains sequenced from a single sample in a study of blood T cells in healthy people across ages. Primed by a sample-barcoded 5' primer and a J-beta primer mix, a second PCR proceeded for about 7 to 11 cycles. One entry per CDR3 protein, called by TCRdb with MiXCR from the 5' RACE reads. The sample consists of 1.5 million to 2 million distinct CDR3 sequences, roughly 50% of them appearing once. Sequenced: blood. The source is a woman aged 40 to 49 in good health.

The chain combines TRBV7-8 with TRBJ2-7; the D gene could be TRBD1 or TRBD2 (5 bases each). Trimming stripped 1 base from V and 1 base from J, with 17 bases between. Germline V gene sequence: CDR1 SGHVS, CDR2 FQNEAQ. This CDR3 has 17 amino acids. The CDR3 DNA follows: TGTGCCAGCAGCTTAGTAGGAGTGCAGGGAGAGTCCTACGAGCAGTACTTC. It translates to CASSLVGVQGESYEQYF.

CDR3 region: CASSIVRGYNEQFF. The CDR3, as DNA: TGTGCCAGCAGTATTGTACGGGGATACAATGAGCAGTTCTTC. This sequence joins TRBV6-2 or TRBV6-3 and TRBJ2-1; TRBD2 might be the D (5 bases). Germline lookup yields CDR1 MNHEY and CDR2 SVGEGT. The V end was cut by 5 bases, the J end by 4 bases, with 12 bases between. The CDR3 extends over 14 amino acids.

The genes are TRBV5-6 and TRBJ2-7; D may be TRBD2 (5 bases). Germline CDR1 reads SGHDT; CDR2 reads YYEEEE. This CDR3 is built from 15 residues. Trimming took 1 base from V and 1 from J, leaving 12 bases between them. CDR3 region: CASSLTGEMSYEQYF. The CDR3 DNA reads as TGTGCCAGCAGCTTGACCGGGGAAATGTCCTACGAGCAGTACTTC.

The chain carries TRBV7-8 and TRBJ2-5, with 7 nucleotides matching TRBD2. The CDR3 runs 15 residues. The ends lost 2 bases at V and 2 bases at J; junction bases unmatched: 5. The germline gives CDR1 SGHVS, CDR2 FQNEAQ. CDR3 DNA sequence: TGTGCCAGCAGCTTAAGTCCGGGGGGACAAGAGACCCAGTACTTC. It is translated as CASSLSPGGQETQYF.

The V call is TRBV6-6, the J call TRBJ1-2; D gene uncertain. The length of the CDR3 is 13 residues. Germline CDR1 and CDR2: MNHNY and SVGAGI (reference sequence). V was pared by 6 bases and J by 4 bases, with 12 bases between. The DNA for the CDR3 is TGTGCCAGCAGCTCACCAGCATCCTATGGCTACACCTTC. Translation gives CASSSPASYGYTF.

The gene calls are TRBV11-1 and TRBJ1-2; D is unresolved. The CDR3 loop spans 13 amino acids. CDR1 is SGHAT, CDR2 FQDESV, per germline (reference sequence). The V gene lost 4 bases and the J gene lost 2 bases, with 8 bases spanning the gap. CDR3 nucleotides: TGTGCCAGCAGCTCGGGCAGCAACTATGGCTACACCTTC. Translated: CASSSGSNYGYTF.

This clonotype was seen only a few times. The V and J genes are TRBV4-3 and TRBJ2-3; D is uncertain. CDR1 and CDR2 (germline): LGHNA, YSLEER. Trimming removed 1 base from V and 0 bases from J, with 8 bases in between. The CDR3 contains 15 residues. CDR3 sequence (DNA): TGCGCCAGCAGCCAAGTGACACCTAGCACAGATACGCAGTATTTT. Translation: CASSQVTPSTDTQYF.

This chain joins TRBV4-2 and TRBJ2-4; D is ambiguous. The DNA matches TRBJ2-7 better at its end, which makes the J call doubtful. Germline lookup yields CDR1 LGHNA and CDR2 YNFKEQ. The CDR3 is 16 amino acids. The CDR3 DNA reads as TGTGCCAGCAGCCAAGATACTGGCTTCTCTCTCTACGAGCAGTACTTC. This gives the protein CASSQDTGFSLYEQYF.

The rearrangement links TRBV20-1 to TRBJ2-1; 10 nucleotides match TRBD1. With 3 bases clipped from V and 9 bases from J, the junction kept 11 bases outside the gene matches. This CDR3 is 15 amino acids long. Germline CDR1 reads DFQATT; CDR2 reads SNEGSKA (reference sequence). The CDR3 reads CSAREDRGKFAEQFF. CDR3 DNA sequence: TGCAGTGCTAGGGAGGACAGGGGGAAGTTCGCTGAGCAGTTCTTC.

The chain carries TRBV5-1 and TRBJ2-1; the D is unclear. V was clipped by 0 bases and J by 0 bases, with 7 bases between them. Per germline, CDR1 SGHRS and CDR2 YFSETQ. This CDR3 region has 15 residues. CDR3 in amino acids: CASSLVEPSYNEQFF. The CDR3 DNA follows: TGCGCCAGCAGCTTGGTGGAGCCCTCCTACAATGAGCAGTTCTTC.

This chain joins TRBV20-1 and TRBJ2-1; TRBD2 matches at 8 bases. CDR1 and CDR2 from the germline V gene are DFQATT and SNEGSKA (reference sequence). The CDR3 covers 15 residues. The trim removed 5 bases at V and 9 bases at J, leaving 15 bases unmatched. The CDR3 region is CSARGFPGGRGEQFF. The CDR3 DNA reads TGCAGTGCTCGGGGTTTCCCGGGGGGGCGCGGTGAGCAGTTCTTC.

The chain couples TRBV6-5 to TRBJ2-3; 13 bases match TRBD2. The length of the CDR3 is 19 residues. V shed 0 bases and J 2 bases; nucleotides not matched to a gene: 8. Germline V gene data show CDR1 as MNHEY and CDR2 as SVGAGI. CDR3 in amino acids: CASSYSGTSGADATDTQYF. The CDR3 nucleotides are TGTGCCAGCAGTTACTCCGGGACTAGCGGGGCGGATGCCACAGATACGCAGTATTTT.

CDR3 coding DNA: TGTGCCAGCTCACCCGTCCCGGGACTAGCGGGGGTTACCTACAATGAGCAGTTCTTC. Translated: CASSPVPGLAGVTYNEQFF. This chain uses TRBV18 with TRBJ2-1; 14 bases match TRBD2. Per germline, CDR1 KGHSH and CDR2 LQKENI. This CDR3 has 19 residues. V trimming: 3 bases; J trimming: 2 bases; junction bases outside the gene matches: 9.

This chain connects TRBV6-1 to TRBJ1-6; 8 bases are shared with TRBD1. There are 17 residues in the CDR3. Germline CDR1 MNHNS, CDR2 SASEGT. J gave up 7 bases and V 4 bases, and 12 bases lay outside the gene matches. In nucleotides, the CDR3 is TGTGCCAGCAGTGCCCCCCGGGCAGGGGGCAAGAATTCACCCCTCCACTTT. It specifies CASSAPRAGGKNSPLHF.

Details on this clonotype: With a much larger clone just one base away, this may be a read error. J is TRBJ2-1 and V is TRBV6-4; 7 bases are shared with TRBD2. CDR1 is MRHNA and CDR2 is SNTAGT in the germline V gene. Trimming cost V 2 bases and J 7 bases; bases outside gene matches: 8. CDR3 length: 15 residues. In nucleotides, the CDR3 is TGTGCCAGCAGTGACGGCACTAGCGAGGGTAATGAGCAGTTCTTC. This gives the protein CASSDGTSEGNEQFF.

The chain carries TRBV12-3 or TRBV12-4 and TRBJ1-6, with D uncertain. This CDR3 region has 14 residues. The V and J ends lost 3 bases and 11 bases respectively, with 14 bases between them. The CDR3 sequence is CASSLLEARTPLHF. Written as DNA, the CDR3 is TGTGCCAGCAGTTTGTTAGAGGCCAGGACACCCCTCCACTTT.

The CDR3 loop is CASSQFGTGSWDEQFF. As DNA, the CDR3 is TGTGCCAGCAGCCAATTCGGTACGGGGTCCTGGGATGAGCAGTTCTTC. J is TRBJ2-1 and V is TRBV4-2, with a possible D match to TRBD2 (5 bases). This CDR3 is built from 16 residues. The germline CDR1 and CDR2 sequences are LGHNA and YNFKEQ. The V end was cut by 2 bases, the J end by 8 bases, with 19 bases between.

This clonotype was found a few times. This sequence joins TRBV6-6 and TRBJ2-1; D unclear. Germline CDR1 and CDR2: MNHNY and SVGAGI (reference sequence). The CDR3 runs to 15 residues. Trimming took 4 bases from V and 2 from J, leaving 12 bases between them. The DNA of the CDR3 is TGTGCCAGCAGTTCGGGCCGGTCCACCTACAATGAGCAGTTCTTC. It specifies CASSSGRSTYNEQFF.

This clonotype was detected only a few times. The chain is built from TRBV10-3 and TRBJ2-5; 9 bases are a match to TRBD1. Trimming at V came to 0 bases and at J to 1 base, leaving 3 bases not matched to a gene. The germline gives CDR1 ENHRY, CDR2 SYGVKD. The CDR3 totals 16 residues. CDR3 region: CAISESGQGRQETQYF. The CDR3 nucleotides read TGTGCCATCAGTGAGTCGGGACAGGGACGCCAAGAGACCCAGTACTTC.

The V call is TRBV20-1, the J call TRBJ2-3; possibly TRBD2 for D (5 bases). V lost 5 bases to trimming and J lost 0 bases, with 9 bases between them. Germline-derived CDR1 and CDR2 are DFQATT and SNEGSKA (reference sequence). The CDR3 consists of 13 residues. The CDR3, as DNA: TGCAGTGCTTTAGCGAGAAGCACAGATACGCAGTATTTT. It yields the protein CSALARSTDTQYF.

This clonotype was observed a few times. This chain links TRBV12-3 or TRBV12-4 with TRBJ1-2, with TRBD1 identical over 9 bases. This CDR3 is built from 13 residues. V shed 11 bases, J shed 7 bases, and the junction held 11 bases outside the gene matches. The CDR3 loop is CASGPRDRAGYTF. CDR3 nucleotide sequence: TGTGCCTCAGGGCCCCGGGACAGGGCTGGCTACACCTTC.

DNA of the CDR3: TGCAGCGTTGAACCCAGTGCGACAGATACGCAGTATTTT. It translates to CSVEPSATDTQYF. V gene TRBV29-1 combines with J gene TRBJ2-3; D gene unclear. The V end was cut by 2 bases, the J end by 3 bases, with 9 bases between. CDR1 is SQVTM, CDR2 ANQGSEA, per germline. The CDR3 has 13 residues.

The V call is TRBV3-1, the J call TRBJ2-7; TRBD1 agrees at 8 bases. V lost 1 base, J lost 3 bases, and 5 bases stayed unmatched. CDR1 and CDR2 from the germline V gene are LGHDT and YNNKEL (reference sequence). The CDR3 is made up of 15 amino acids. The CDR3 nucleotides are TGTGCCAGCAGCCAAGGGACAGGGCCAGTCTACGAGCAGTACTTC. As protein: CASSQGTGPVYEQYF.

The chain uses TRBV20-1 and TRBJ1-5; D might be TRBD1 (6 bases). This CDR3 is built from 12 residues. V dropped 5 bases and J dropped 1 base, with 6 bases sitting between them. Germline lookup yields CDR1 DFQATT and CDR2 SNEGSKA (reference sequence). CDR3 DNA sequence: TGCAGTGCTGGACAGAGCAATCAGCCCCAGCATTTT. Translating it yields CSAGQSNQPQHF.

The chain has TRBV14 and TRBJ2-7; TRBD1 aligns across 7 bases. The germline CDR1 and CDR2 sequences are SGHDN and FVKESK. J lost 5 bases, V lost 0 bases, and 7 bases had no gene match. The CDR3 spans 15 residues. The chain's CDR3 is CASSQDPGQLHEQYF. The CDR3 DNA reads as TGTGCCAGCAGCCAAGATCCGGGACAGCTTCACGAGCAGTACTTC.

This clonotype was observed a handful of times. This chain connects TRBV29-1 to TRBJ2-7; 7 bases line up with TRBD1. Looked up from germline, CDR1 is SQVTM and CDR2 is ANQGSEA. J gave up 8 bases and V 1 base, and 5 bases lay outside the gene matches. The CDR3 covers 12 residues. In DNA, the CDR3 is TGCAGCGTTGAAGGTACAGGGGATCAGCAGTACTTC. Amino acids: CSVEGTGDQQYF.

The CDR3 DNA follows: TGTGCCAGCAAGCGACAGGGGACGGCGGGAGAAAAACTGTTTTTT. It codes for CASKRQGTAGEKLFF. The rearrangement joins TRBV6-5 to TRBJ1-4; 8 bases are a match to TRBD1. Germline V gives CDR1 MNHEY, CDR2 SVGAGI. The CDR3 is made up of 15 amino acids. Trimming removed 7 bases from V and 8 bases from J; junction bases left unmatched: 12.

The rearrangement joins TRBV20-1 to TRBJ2-4; a possible D gene is TRBD1 (5 bases). Germline-derived CDR1 and CDR2 are DFQATT and SNEGSKA (reference sequence). The CDR3 loop spans 15 amino acids. V dropped 6 bases and J dropped 0 bases, with 15 bases sitting between them. CDR3 nucleotides: TGCAGTGCGTCCTCAGGGCCTCTAGCCAAAAACATTCAGTACTTC. It codes for CSASSGPLAKNIQYF.

The V gene is TRBV20-1, the J gene TRBJ1-2; the match to TRBD1 covers 9 bases. The CDR3 length is 15 residues. After removal of 4 bases from V and 3 bases from J, the junction contained 9 bases not matched to a gene. The V gene's germline CDR1 is DFQATT and CDR2 SNEGSKA (reference sequence). DNA of the CDR3: TGCAGTGCTACCCGAGCGGACAGGGGATACTATGGCTACACCTTC. Protein sequence: CSATRADRGYYGYTF.